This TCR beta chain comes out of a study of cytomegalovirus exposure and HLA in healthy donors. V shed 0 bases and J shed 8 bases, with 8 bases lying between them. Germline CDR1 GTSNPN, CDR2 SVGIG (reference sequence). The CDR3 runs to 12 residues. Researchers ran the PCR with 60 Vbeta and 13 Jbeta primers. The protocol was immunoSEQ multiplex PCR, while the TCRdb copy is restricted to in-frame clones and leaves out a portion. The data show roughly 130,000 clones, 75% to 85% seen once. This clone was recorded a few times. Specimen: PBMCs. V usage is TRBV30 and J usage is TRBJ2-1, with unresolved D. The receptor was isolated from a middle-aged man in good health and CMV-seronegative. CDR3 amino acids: CAWSVRTDEQFF. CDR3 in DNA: TGTGCCTGGAGTGTAAGAACGGATGAGCAGTTCTTC.